This TCR beta chain was sequenced for a study of memory CD4+ T cells and cytomegalovirus serostatus. Background on the study: Healthy Belgian adult donors included about nine CMV-positive and some 25 CMV-negative people. Regarding the study as a whole: Median bootstrapped AUC for CMV status was roughly 0.95 originally, less than 0.92 US-trained.

In regard to this clone: Its antigen is unidentified.

Single viable CD3+CD4+CD8-CD45RO+ cells were sorted as the memory CD4+ T cells. Donors' CMV status reflects serum IgG against pp150, pp28, p38, p52. Total CD4+ T cells were enriched by CD4 positive selection. Data came from immunoSEQ multiplex PCR; TCRdb stores just in-frame clones and leaves some out. The table lists about 60,000 clones, about 78% of them singletons. The TCR sequence derives from an adult in good health and CMV-seronegative. Some clones in this sample may be carry-over from other donors' samples. Sequencing was performed on memory CD4+ T cells from blood.

DNA for the CDR3: TGTGCCAGCAGGCAGGGGTTTGCCACTGAAGCTTTCTTT. Translation gives CASRQGFATEAFF. The chain employs TRBV27 and TRBJ1-1; D possibly corresponds to TRBD1 (6 bases). V was shortened by 6 bases and J by 4 bases, with 12 bases between the two germline ends. Looked up from germline, CDR1 is MNHEY and CDR2 is SMNVEV (reference sequence). This CDR3 has 13 amino acids.